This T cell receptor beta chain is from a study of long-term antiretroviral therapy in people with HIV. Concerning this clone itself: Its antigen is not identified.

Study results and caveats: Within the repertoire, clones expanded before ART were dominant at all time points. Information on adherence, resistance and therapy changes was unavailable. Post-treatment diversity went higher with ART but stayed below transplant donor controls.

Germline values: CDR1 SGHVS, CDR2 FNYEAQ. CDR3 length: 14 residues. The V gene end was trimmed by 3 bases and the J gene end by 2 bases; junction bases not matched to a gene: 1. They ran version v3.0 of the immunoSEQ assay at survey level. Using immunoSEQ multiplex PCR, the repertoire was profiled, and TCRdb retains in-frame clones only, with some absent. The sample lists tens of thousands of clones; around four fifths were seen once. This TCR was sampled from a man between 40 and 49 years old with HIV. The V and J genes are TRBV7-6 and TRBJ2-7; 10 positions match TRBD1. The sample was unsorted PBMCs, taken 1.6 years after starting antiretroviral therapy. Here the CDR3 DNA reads TGTGCCAGCAGCTTCGGGACAGGGGCCTACGAGCAGTACTTC. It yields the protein CASSFGTGAYEQYF.